The 27 T cell receptor beta chains in this list originate from one sample, sequenced in a study of T cells in Graves' hyperthyroidism and ophthalmopathy. Amplification of TCR beta CDR3 regions used RNA as the template. HTBI primers drove first-round RT-PCR of the TCR CDR3. TCRdb reprocessed the multiplex PCR reads via MiXCR and lists one record per CDR3 protein. The table records about 610,000 distinct CDR3 sequences, about 15% of them present only once. The sequenced sample was blood. The receptor set was obtained from a woman between 40 and 50 years old with Graves' ophthalmopathy.

The V gene is TRBV25-1, the J gene TRBJ1-4; D is undetermined. The CDR3 has 13 residues. CDR1 is MGHDK, CDR2 SYGVNS, per germline. V gave up 4 bases and J gave up 10 bases, with 13 bases separating them. The chain's CDR3 is CASSGPSGGKLFF. The CDR3 nucleotides read TGTGCCAGCAGTGGGCCGTCAGGTGGAAAACTGTTTTTT.

This clonotype appeared many times. The V call is TRBV27, the J call TRBJ2-7; D remains ambiguous. The CDR3 totals 13 residues. Germline CDR1 MNHEY, CDR2 SMNVEV (reference sequence). The ends were cut back, 7 bases at V and 4 bases at J, with 14 bases in the middle. CDR3 protein: CASTPRVGYEQYF. The CDR3 DNA follows: TGTGCCAGCACCCCTAGAGTGGGGTACGAGCAGTACTTC.

This clonotype was detected a few times. Because it lacks the conserved phenylalanine or tryptophan at the end, this CDR3 is likely a read error. This chain connects TRBV6-1 to TRBJ1-3; tentative D call: TRBD1 (5 bases). CDR1 is MNHNS, CDR2 SASEGT, per germline. V lost 8 bases to trimming and J lost 8 bases, with 16 bases between them. The CDR3 loop spans 13 amino acids. CDR3 residues: CASLGRRPYTIYL. The CDR3, as DNA: TGTGCCAGCTTGGGACGTCGGCCTTACACCATATATCTT.

This clonotype was seen at least ten times. The V gene is TRBV20-1, the J gene TRBJ1-2; D gene uncertain. The ends were cut back, 3 bases at V and 8 bases at J, with 19 bases in the middle. The germline V gene encodes CDR1 DFQATT and CDR2 SNEGSKA (reference sequence). This CDR3 comprises 14 residues. In DNA form, the CDR3 reads TGCAGTGCTAGTCTCTCCGTTGGGTCGGGGGGCTACACCTTC. It yields the protein CSASLSVGSGGYTF.

The rearrangement joins TRBV7-2 to TRBJ2-5; 7 bases are a match to TRBD2. With V trimmed by 3 bases and J by 2 bases, 9 bases remained unmatched. The V gene's germline CDR1 is SGHTA and CDR2 FQGNSA. The CDR3 totals 16 residues. The chain's CDR3 is CASSLRPGGGQETQYF. CDR3 in DNA: TGTGCCAGCAGCTTGCGACCCGGGGGAGGGCAAGAGACCCAGTACTTC. Combining the CDR3 with reference TRBV7-2 and TRBJ2-5 gives the whole variable domain GAGVSQSPSNKVTEKGKDVELRCDPISGHTALYWYRQSLGQGLEFLIYFQGNSAPDKSGLPSDRFSAERTGGSVSTLTIQRTQQEDSAVYLCASSLRPGGGQETQYFGPGTRLLVL.

This clonotype was counted at least ten times. This chain links TRBV10-3 with TRBJ2-5; no clear D. The V gene's germline CDR1 is ENHRY and CDR2 SYGVKD. With 7 bases removed from V and 4 bases from J, the gap between germline ends came to 7 bases. The CDR3 consists of 11 residues. The CDR3 DNA is TGTGCCATCAAAGGCAGAGAGACCCAGTACTTC. Its translation: CAIKGRETQYF.

The chain is built from TRBV20-1 and TRBJ1-2, with no clear D. The CDR3 runs to 20 residues. Trimming took off 0 bases at V and 2 bases at J, with 28 bases between the two ends. Germline CDR1 and CDR2: DFQATT and SNEGSKA (reference sequence). The chain's CDR3 is CSARDLQAGPARELNYGYTF. The CDR3 DNA reads TGCAGTGCTAGAGACCTCCAAGCCGGGCCAGCCCGAGAATTAAACTATGGCTACACCTTC.

This clonotype was seen a single time. The junction shows a germline mismatch at one end, possibly a read error. V gene TRBV18 combines with J gene TRBJ2-5; the D is unclear. This CDR3 region has 14 residues. The germline CDR1 and CDR2 sequences are KGHSH and LQKENI. CDR3 sequence (DNA): TGTGCCGGCTCACCACCTGCAGCACAAGAGACCCAGTACTTC. It specifies CAGSPPAAQETQYF.

This clonotype was observed a few times. Germline and junction disagree at one end, which may indicate a read error. This chain joins TRBV28 and TRBJ1-5, with D unclear. Germline CDR1 reads MDHEN; CDR2 reads SYDVKM. The CDR3 is 18 amino acids. This CDR3 reads CASTLFAGREISSQPQHF. The CDR3 nucleotides are TGTGCCAGCACCCTCTTCGCCGGGAGGGAGATTAGCAGTCAGCCCCAGCATTTT.

This clonotype appeared many times. This chain joins TRBV20-1 and TRBJ1-5; D is undetermined. With 3 bases removed from V and 6 bases from J, the gap between germline ends came to 9 bases. The germline CDR1 and CDR2 sequences are DFQATT and SNEGSKA (reference sequence). The CDR3 is made up of 12 amino acids. CDR3 in amino acids: CSASSVAQPQHF. CDR3 sequence (DNA): TGCAGTGCTAGTAGTGTTGCTCAGCCCCAGCATTTT.

This clonotype was seen ten or more times. The chain carries TRBV6-1 and TRBJ2-2, with TRBD1 as a possible D gene (5 bases). V was cut by 2 bases and J by 0 bases, with 10 bases left in between. The CDR3 is 16 residues long. CDR1 is MNHNS and CDR2 is SASEGT in the germline V gene. In DNA, the CDR3 is TGTGCCAGCAGTGAATGGGGCCCCGCGAACACCGGGGAGCTGTTTTTT. This sequence encodes CASSEWGPANTGELFF.

The rearrangement links TRBV7-2 to TRBJ2-2, with a possible D match to TRBD1 (6 bases). V dropped 5 bases and J dropped 5 bases, with 12 bases sitting between them. From germline, CDR1 is SGHTA and CDR2 FQGNSA. CDR3 length: 14 amino acids. CDR3 amino acids: CASSTTGKTGELFF. CDR3 bases: TGTGCCAGCAGCACAACAGGGAAAACCGGGGAGCTGTTTTTT.

The chain links TRBV28 to TRBJ2-5; tentatively, D is TRBD2 (5 bases). The germline gives CDR1 MDHEN, CDR2 SYDVKM. The V end lost 2 bases, the J end lost 5 bases, and 9 bases lay between the germline ends. CDR3 length: 13 residues. CDR3 sequence reads: CASSLRWRETQYF. CDR3 DNA: TGTGCCAGCAGTTTAAGGTGGAGGGAGACCCAGTACTTC.

Concerning this clonotype itself: A much larger clone sits a single nucleotide away, making a read error possible. V gene TRBV12-3 or TRBV12-4 combines with J gene TRBJ1-1; maybe TRBD1 (5 bases). CDR3 length equals 15 residues. V lost 5 bases and J lost 2, with 15 bases in between. The DNA for the CDR3 is TGTGCCAGCAGTACCGGGGCGGCCTTTAACACTGAAGCTTTCTTT. Its protein is CASSTGAAFNTEAFF.

In its sample, this clonotype was seen many times. The chain links TRBV12-3 or TRBV12-4 to TRBJ2-2, with 11 bases lining up with TRBD2. V shed 6 bases and J 7 bases; nucleotides not matched to a gene: 7. The length of the CDR3 is 15 residues. This CDR3 reads CASRKLAGEGGELFF. CDR3 in DNA: TGTGCCAGCAGGAAACTAGCGGGAGAGGGCGGGGAGCTGTTTTTT.

This clonotype was seen ten or more times. The rearrangement links TRBV28 to TRBJ2-7; D uncertain. CDR3 length: 12 amino acids. The V gene lost 2 bases and the J gene lost 6 bases, with 8 bases spanning the gap. Germline lookup yields CDR1 MDHEN and CDR2 SYDVKM. The CDR3 region has the DNA TGTGCCAGCAGTTTACGGTCAGGCGAGCAGTACTTC. It yields the protein CASSLRSGEQYF. Supplemented by reference TRBV28 and TRBJ2-7, the full variable domain reads DVKVTQSSRYLVKRTGEKVFLECVQDMDHENMFWYRQDPGLGLRLIYFSYDVKMKEKGDIPEGYSVSREKKERFSLILESASTNQTSMYLCASSLRSGEQYFGPGTRLTVT.

As concerns this clonotype: A much larger clone lies a single base off, so this may be a read error. In nucleotides, the CDR3 is TGCAGTGCTCATACGACAGGGGGTCAGTCCCAGCATTTT. As protein: CSAHTTGGQSQHF. The V gene is TRBV20-1, the J gene TRBJ1-5; TRBD1 matches 9 bases. The CDR3 covers 13 residues. In germline, CDR1 is DFQATT, CDR2 SNEGSKA (reference sequence).

This clonotype was recorded many times. The rearrangement links TRBV12-3 or TRBV12-4 to TRBJ2-2; D might be TRBD2 (5 bases). V was cut by 1 base and J by 0 bases, with 12 bases left in between. The CDR3 has 17 amino acids. CDR3 nucleotides: TGTGCCAGCAGTTTAGGTCTAGGGAGCCCGAACACCGGGGAGCTGTTTTTT. It is translated as CASSLGLGSPNTGELFF.

Many counts were recorded for this clonotype. V usage is TRBV6-5 and J usage is TRBJ1-2, with 7 bases lining up with TRBD1. Losses at the gene ends were 2 bases for V and 8 bases for J; bases not matched to a gene: 14. The CDR3 is 16 amino acids. The germline V gene encodes CDR1 MNHEY and CDR2 SVGAGI. For the CDR3, the DNA is TGTGCCAGCAGTTACGCAGACAGGGACGGGATTGAGGGCTACACCTTC. It is translated as CASSYADRDGIEGYTF.

This clonotype was found a few times. V gene TRBV2 combines with J gene TRBJ2-7, with TRBD1 as a possible D gene (5 bases). The V gene lost 7 bases and the J gene lost 5 bases, with 15 bases spanning the gap. This CDR3 contains 13 residues. The germline CDR1 and CDR2 sequences are SNHLY and FYNNEI. CDR3 sequence reads: CASTEGADHEQYF. CDR3 bases: TGTGCCAGCACCGAAGGGGCAGACCACGAGCAGTACTTC.

This clonotype was recorded many times. The genes are TRBV28 and TRBJ1-1; no reliable D call. The CDR3 contains 15 residues. V lost 1 base and J 0 bases, leaving 9 bases between the germline ends. CDR1 and CDR2 from the germline V gene are MDHEN and SYDVKM. CDR3 amino acids: CASSLYWEMNTEAFF. In DNA, the CDR3 is TGTGCCAGCAGTTTATACTGGGAAATGAACACTGAAGCTTTCTTT.

This clonotype has more than one count but fewer than ten. The V gene is TRBV7-2, the J gene TRBJ2-7; 12 bases agree with TRBD2. CDR1 SGHTA and CDR2 FQGNSA come from the germline V gene. CDR3 size: 21 residues. V shed 3 bases and J 5 bases; nucleotides not matched to a gene: 23. CDR3 DNA sequence: TGTGCCAGCAGCTTCCAGAGGGGGGCTAGCGGGAGGGCCACACCCGCAGACGAGCAGTACTTC. This codes for CASSFQRGASGRATPADEQYF.

This clonotype appeared many times. The chain joins TRBV29-1 to TRBJ2-5; D remains ambiguous. V was cut by 1 base and J by 2 bases, with 11 bases left in between. This CDR3 comprises 14 residues. Germline values: CDR1 SQVTM, CDR2 ANQGSEA. The CDR3 spells CSVEVGYLQETQYF. The CDR3 DNA sequence: TGCAGCGTTGAAGTGGGTTACCTGCAAGAGACCCAGTACTTC.

This clonotype was recorded at least ten times. This chain uses TRBV12-3 or TRBV12-4 with TRBJ1-2; a weak D match, TRBD1 (5 bases). Trimming pared 6 bases from V and 4 bases from J, leaving 15 bases between. The CDR3 is made up of 14 amino acids. CDR3 sequence reads: CASSPNQGIYGYTF. For the CDR3, the DNA is TGTGCCAGCAGCCCCAACCAGGGAATCTATGGCTACACCTTC.

This clonotype was observed many times. V and J are TRBV29-1 and TRBJ1-1; D is perhaps TRBD1 (6 bases). V was trimmed by 6 bases and J by 11 bases, leaving 19 bases between them. The CDR3 covers 12 residues. Germline V gene data show CDR1 as SQVTM and CDR2 as ANQGSEA. This CDR3 is CSVQKGGGEAFF. The CDR3 coding sequence is TGCAGCGTCCAAAAGGGGGGGGGAGAGGCTTTCTTT.

This clonotype has only a few counts. V usage is TRBV7-8 and J usage is TRBJ2-2; D is perhaps TRBD2 (5 bases). CDR3 length equals 15 residues. Per the germline V gene, CDR1 is SGHVS and CDR2 is FQNEAQ. V dropped 11 bases and J dropped 4 bases, with 20 bases sitting between them. CDR3 sequence: CAVPLYGLTTGELFF. In DNA form, the CDR3 reads TGTGCCGTCCCCTTGTATGGACTGACCACCGGGGAGCTGTTTTTT.

This clonotype was picked up many times. This chain connects TRBV6-2 or TRBV6-3 to TRBJ1-5; the D gene is possibly TRBD1 (6 bases). This CDR3 comprises 14 residues. Germline V gene data show CDR1 as MNHEY and CDR2 as SVGEGT. V lost 2 bases and J 6 bases, leaving 11 bases between the germline ends. The CDR3 sequence: CASSYLQGTQPQHF. DNA for the CDR3: TGTGCCAGCAGTTACCTACAGGGTACTCAGCCCCAGCATTTT.